This TCR beta chain comes out of a study of blood T cell repertoires in COVID-19. Study at large: Acute and convalescent COVID-19 samples came from the United States, Italy and Spain. PBMCs, B-cell-depleted T cells, or T cells provided the cDNA or gDNA that made up the material.

As handled by the study authors: Amplification with reference gene primers provided the estimates of nucleated cell counts. Only in-frame clones appear in the TCRdb table, and some are missing; sequencing was by immunoSEQ multiplex PCR. Clonal size and the V and J genes are those of that table, whereas D and trimming came from the DNA. Counted here are some 100,000 clones, 87% occurring once; the ten biggest clones make up roughly 15%. The sample consisted of peripheral blood. The receptor was derived from a human donor in a cohort sampled during active COVID-19.

The chain's CDR3 is CASSLASGGDPSGANVLTF. The CDR3 DNA follows: TGCGCCAGCAGCTTGGCGTCAGGCGGGGACCCCTCTGGGGCCAACGTCCTGACTTTC. The chain couples TRBV5-1 to TRBJ2-6, with D perhaps TRBD2 (6 bases). Germline CDR1 reads SGHRS; CDR2 reads YFSETQ. This CDR3 contains 19 residues. Trimming removed 0 bases at V and 0 bases at J, with 16 bases between.